This T cell receptor beta chain emerged from a study of blood T cell repertoires in COVID-19. Study at large: COVID-19 samples, acute and convalescent, were from the United States, Italy and Spain. From T cells, B-cell-depleted T cells, or PBMCs came the material, which was cDNA or gDNA.

Original analysis: Cell counts per sample came from amplifying reference gene primers. Sequencing used immunoSEQ multiplex PCR; TCRdb keeps in-frame clones, though not all of them. The DNA gave D and trimming, while V, J and clone size come from that table. The sample carries more than 95,000 clones, approximately 88% recorded once. Per germline, CDR1 SEHNR and CDR2 FQNEAQ (reference sequence). The CDR3 has 15 amino acids. V was shortened by 3 bases and J by 0 bases, with 10 bases between the two germline ends. Specimen: peripheral blood. V gene TRBV7-9 combines with J gene TRBJ2-3, with a possible D match to TRBD1 (6 bases). This sequence originates from a woman aged 55-70 years with acute or convalescent COVID-19. The CDR3 here is CASSFTGSSTDTQYF. Here the CDR3 DNA reads TGTGCCAGCAGCTTTACAGGGTCGAGCACAGATACGCAGTATTTT.